A selection of T cell receptor beta chains follows, all from one sample in a study of blood T cell repertoires in COVID-19. Measured with immunoSEQ multiplex PCR; TCRdb has only the in-frame clones, and not every one. This sample has under 200,000 clones; approximately 88% occur once, and the top ten carry around 10%. The sequenced sample consisted of peripheral blood. Every receptor here comes from a woman of 80 years or more with active or convalescent COVID-19. CDR3s include the opening cysteine and the closing phenylalanine or tryptophan. A D gene is named only where the DNA matches it firmly. A clone size is listed for some rows: how often the clone was seen (once, few, many), or a class if it is expanded.

D gene	V gene	J gene	clone size	CDR3 protein	CDR3 DNA
TRBD1	TRBV27	TRBJ2-7	.	CASSHGSWTGKNYEQYF	TGTGCCAGCAGCCACGGGTCGTGGACAGGGAAAAACTACGAGCAGTACTTC
TRBD1	TRBV2	TRBJ1-2	.	CASRGLTGEEYGYTF	TGTGCCAGCAGAGGATTGACAGGGGAAGAGTATGGCTACACCTTC
.	TRBV6-5	TRBJ1-5	.	CASSPQGYNQPQHF	TGTGCCAGCAGTCCACAGGGCTACAATCAGCCCCAGCATTTT
TRBD1	TRBV18	TRBJ1-5	.	CASSPQGVNQPQHF	TGTGCCAGCTCACCCCAGGGGGTCAATCAGCCCCAGCATTTT
TRBD1	TRBV6-5	TRBJ2-7	.	CASSYSRQGASYEQYF	TGTGCCAGCAGTTACTCGAGGCAGGGGGCCTCCTACGAGCAGTACTTC
TRBD1	TRBV19	TRBJ2-5	.	CASRLTGDQETQYF	TGTGCCAGTAGGCTGACAGGGGATCAAGAGACCCAGTACTTC
.	TRBV11-2	TRBJ2-7	.	CASSHDISFPYEQYF	TGTGCCAGCAGCCACGACATCAGTTTCCCCTACGAGCAGTACTTC
.	TRBV11-2	TRBJ1-2	.	CASSPGLRQGIGYGYTF	TGTGCCAGCAGCCCCGGTTTGAGGCAGGGAATAGGCTATGGCTACACCTTC
.	TRBV6-1	TRBJ2-1	.	CASSERQLSYNEQFF	TGTGCCAGCAGTGAACGACAACTTTCCTACAATGAGCAGTTCTTC
.	TRBV5-4	TRBJ1-1	.	CASSLALNTEAFF	TGTGCCAGCAGCTTGGCATTGAACACTGAAGCTTTCTTT
.	TRBV12-3/TRBV12-4	TRBJ1-2	.	CASSPPEGYGYTF	TGTGCCAGCAGTCCCCCGGAGGGCTATGGCTACACCTTC
TRBD1	TRBV30	TRBJ1-5	.	CAWSPDRARAQHF	TGTGCCTGGAGTCCCGACAGGGCAAGGGCCCAGCATTTT
TRBD2	TRBV9	TRBJ2-7	.	CASSRGTSGYEQYF	TGTGCCAGCAGCCGAGGGACTAGCGGTTACGAGCAGTACTTC
.	TRBV18	TRBJ1-1	.	CASSPPGAMNTEAFF	TGTGCCAGCTCACCGCCAGGGGCAATGAACACTGAAGCTTTCTTT
.	TRBV9	TRBJ2-5	.	CASSVVPGVSQETQYF	TGTGCCAGCAGCGTAGTCCCCGGGGTCTCCCAAGAGACCCAGTACTTC
.	TRBV30	TRBJ1-6	few	CAWSVQDNSPLHF	TGTGCCTGGAGTGTACAGGACAATTCACCCCTCCACTTT
.	TRBV5-1	TRBJ2-2	.	CASSLPGPDTGELFF	TGCGCCAGCAGCTTACCAGGGCCGGACACCGGGGAGCTGTTTTTT
TRBD2	TRBV7-9	TRBJ2-2	.	CASSLASGGNTGELFF	TGTGCCAGCAGCTTAGCAAGCGGGGGGAACACCGGGGAGCTGTTTTTT
.	TRBV30	TRBJ2-7	.	CAWSATHYEQYF	TGTGCCTGGAGTGCGACACACTACGAGCAGTACTTC
.	TRBV6-5	TRBJ1-2	.	CASSSHGGRDYGYTF	TGTGCCAGCAGTTCCCATGGCGGCCGGGACTATGGCTACACCTTC
.	TRBV7-2	TRBJ1-5	.	CASSFLHRTDQPQHF	TGTGCCAGCAGCTTCTTACACAGGACCGATCAGCCCCAGCATTTT
TRBD1	TRBV5-4	TRBJ1-2	.	CASSTSGGWGYTF	TGTGCCAGCAGCACCTCAGGGGGTTGGGGCTACACCTTC
.	TRBV5-8	TRBJ1-1	.	CASLRWQTNTEAFF	TGTGCCAGCCTGAGGTGGCAGACGAACACTGAAGCTTTCTTT
.	TRBV4-3	TRBJ1-2	.	CASSQSRLSGYGYTF	TGCGCCAGCAGCCAATCCCGACTCTCTGGCTATGGCTACACCTTC
.	TRBV27	TRBJ2-1	.	CASTILGTPNEQFF	TGTGCCAGCACCATACTCGGGACACCCAATGAGCAGTTCTTC
.	TRBV2	TRBJ2-3	.	CASSDGGGGLTDTQYF	TGTGCCAGCAGTGACGGTGGGGGGGGCCTGACAGATACGCAGTATTTT
.	TRBV5-1	TRBJ1-6	.	CASSPAGGVGSPLHF	TGCGCCAGCAGCCCCGCTGGGGGGGTAGGTTCACCCCTCCACTTT
.	TRBV2	TRBJ1-3	.	CASRGRTSGNTIYF	TGTGCCAGCAGGGGGAGGACCTCTGGAAACACCATATATTTT
TRBD2	TRBV4-2	TRBJ2-3	.	CASSQESSGGAGDTQYF	TGTGCCAGCAGCCAAGAGTCCAGCGGGGGGGCGGGTGATACGCAGTATTTT
TRBD2	TRBV4-3	TRBJ2-3	.	CASSQEPAGSTDTQYF	TGCGCCAGCAGCCAAGAACCAGCGGGGAGCACAGATACGCAGTATTTT
.	TRBV30	TRBJ1-2	.	CAWLREFGGYTF	TGTGCCTGGTTGAGGGAATTTGGCGGCTACACCTTC